The rows below give T cell receptor beta chains drawn from one sample of a study of blood T cell repertoires in COVID-19. Some clones are missing from TCRdb's copy, which holds only in-frame ones; the method was immunoSEQ multiplex PCR. The data contain about 260,000 clones, around 87% of them singletons. The source material was peripheral blood. The origin of the receptors is a woman in her forties or fifties with acute or convalescent COVID-19. CDR3s include the opening cysteine and the closing phenylalanine or tryptophan. A D gene is named only where the DNA matches it firmly. Size is omitted from some rows. Given values are once, few, many or a class for expanded clones.

v_gene: TRBV4-1; d_gene: TRBD2; abundance: NA; j_gene: TRBJ2-7; CDR3aa: CASSQDYGTTLREGEQYF; CDR3nt: TGCGCCAGCAGCCAAGATTACGGGACTACTCTTCGAGAGGGAGAGCAGTACTTC
v_gene: TRBV19; d_gene: NA; abundance: NA; j_gene: TRBJ1-6; CDR3aa: CASTDSYNSPLHF; CDR3nt: TGTGCCAGTACGGACAGCTATAATTCACCCCTCCACTTT
v_gene: TRBV20-1; d_gene: NA; abundance: once; j_gene: TRBJ2-2; CDR3aa: CSALLAGELFF; CDR3nt: TGCAGTGCTCTACTAGCTGGGGAGCTGTTTTTT
v_gene: TRBV3-1/TRBV3-2; d_gene: NA; abundance: few; j_gene: TRBJ1-4; CDR3aa: CASSQPSTGANEKLFF; CDR3nt: TGTGCCAGCAGCCAACCTTCGACAGGAGCTAATGAAAAACTGTTTTTT
v_gene: TRBV29-1; d_gene: TRBD1; abundance: once; j_gene: TRBJ1-2; CDR3aa: CSVTGQGNGYTF; CDR3nt: TGCAGCGTTACGGGACAGGGGAATGGCTACACCTTC
v_gene: TRBV4-1; d_gene: TRBD2; abundance: NA; j_gene: TRBJ2-1; CDR3aa: CASSQTRGDEQFF; CDR3nt: TGCGCCAGCAGCCAAACCCGGGGGGATGAGCAGTTCTTC
v_gene: TRBV27; d_gene: NA; abundance: once; j_gene: TRBJ1-6; CDR3aa: CASSLRRPSPLHF; CDR3nt: TGTGCCAGCAGTCTGAGGCGGCCTTCACCCCTCCACTTT
v_gene: TRBV29-1; d_gene: TRBD1; abundance: NA; j_gene: TRBJ2-3; CDR3aa: CSAGGQFSTDTQYF; CDR3nt: TGCAGCGCTGGGGGACAGTTTAGCACAGATACGCAGTATTTT
v_gene: TRBV12-5; d_gene: NA; abundance: NA; j_gene: TRBJ2-5; CDR3aa: CASGGLEETQYF; CDR3nt: TGTGCTAGTGGCGGTTTGGAAGAGACCCAGTACTTC
v_gene: TRBV9; d_gene: NA; abundance: NA; j_gene: TRBJ2-3; CDR3aa: CASSVVTDTQYF; CDR3nt: TGTGCCAGCAGCGTAGTAACAGATACGCAGTATTTT
v_gene: TRBV9; d_gene: NA; abundance: NA; j_gene: TRBJ2-3; CDR3aa: CASSELGRGTDTQYF; CDR3nt: TGTGCCAGCAGCGAGCTGGGGCGAGGCACAGATACGCAGTATTTT
v_gene: TRBV7-3; d_gene: TRBD2; abundance: NA; j_gene: TRBJ2-1; CDR3aa: CASSLGAGGFSNEQFF; CDR3nt: TGTGCCAGCAGCTTGGGGGCGGGAGGTTTCAGTAATGAGCAGTTCTTC
v_gene: TRBV10-3; d_gene: NA; abundance: NA; j_gene: TRBJ1-2; CDR3aa: CAISALNYGYTF; CDR3nt: TGTGCCATCAGTGCCCTCAACTATGGCTACACCTTC
v_gene: TRBV28; d_gene: TRBD2; abundance: NA; j_gene: TRBJ2-7; CDR3aa: CATGETSGRGEQYF; CDR3nt: TGTGCCACCGGTGAGACTAGCGGGAGAGGCGAGCAGTACTTC
v_gene: TRBV5-1; d_gene: NA; abundance: NA; j_gene: TRBJ2-5; CDR3aa: CASSLSSGAKETQYF; CDR3nt: TGCGCCAGCAGCTTGTCCTCTGGAGCGAAAGAGACCCAGTACTTC
v_gene: TRBV14; d_gene: TRBD1; abundance: NA; j_gene: TRBJ1-2; CDR3aa: CASSPTGGSYGYTF; CDR3nt: TGTGCCAGCAGCCCGACAGGGGGGTCCTATGGCTACACCTTC
v_gene: TRBV29-1; d_gene: NA; abundance: NA; j_gene: TRBJ2-2; CDR3aa: CSVEAGAGELFF; CDR3nt: TGCAGCGTTGAAGCCGGGGCCGGGGAGCTGTTTTTT
v_gene: TRBV28; d_gene: TRBD1; abundance: many; j_gene: TRBJ1-2; CDR3aa: CASSLYPTGGRDYGYTF; CDR3nt: TGTGCCAGCAGTTTATACCCGACAGGGGGAAGAGACTATGGCTACACCTTC
v_gene: TRBV10-3; d_gene: TRBD1; abundance: NA; j_gene: TRBJ1-2; CDR3aa: CAISGPGTGVDGYTF; CDR3nt: TGTGCCATCAGTGGTCCCGGGACAGGGGTTGACGGCTACACCTTC
v_gene: TRBV7-9; d_gene: NA; abundance: NA; j_gene: TRBJ2-3; CDR3aa: CASSLFGDTQYF; CDR3nt: TGTGCCAGCAGCTTATTCGGAGATACGCAGTATTTT
v_gene: TRBV15; d_gene: NA; abundance: few; j_gene: TRBJ2-7; CDR3aa: CATSSGPANSYEQYF; CDR3nt: TGTGCCACCAGCTCAGGGCCGGCGAACTCCTACGAGCAGTACTTC
v_gene: TRBV7-2; d_gene: TRBD2; abundance: NA; j_gene: TRBJ2-6; CDR3aa: CASSTRVTSAGANVLTF; CDR3nt: TGTGCCAGCAGCACCCGCGTTACTAGCGCTGGGGCCAACGTCCTGACTTTC
v_gene: TRBV7-9; d_gene: NA; abundance: NA; j_gene: TRBJ2-7; CDR3aa: CASSPAYEQYF; CDR3nt: TGTGCCAGCAGCCCAGCCTACGAGCAGTACTTC
v_gene: TRBV28; d_gene: TRBD1; abundance: NA; j_gene: TRBJ1-2; CDR3aa: CASSVQGYGYTF; CDR3nt: TGTGCCAGCAGCGTACAGGGGTATGGCTACACCTTC